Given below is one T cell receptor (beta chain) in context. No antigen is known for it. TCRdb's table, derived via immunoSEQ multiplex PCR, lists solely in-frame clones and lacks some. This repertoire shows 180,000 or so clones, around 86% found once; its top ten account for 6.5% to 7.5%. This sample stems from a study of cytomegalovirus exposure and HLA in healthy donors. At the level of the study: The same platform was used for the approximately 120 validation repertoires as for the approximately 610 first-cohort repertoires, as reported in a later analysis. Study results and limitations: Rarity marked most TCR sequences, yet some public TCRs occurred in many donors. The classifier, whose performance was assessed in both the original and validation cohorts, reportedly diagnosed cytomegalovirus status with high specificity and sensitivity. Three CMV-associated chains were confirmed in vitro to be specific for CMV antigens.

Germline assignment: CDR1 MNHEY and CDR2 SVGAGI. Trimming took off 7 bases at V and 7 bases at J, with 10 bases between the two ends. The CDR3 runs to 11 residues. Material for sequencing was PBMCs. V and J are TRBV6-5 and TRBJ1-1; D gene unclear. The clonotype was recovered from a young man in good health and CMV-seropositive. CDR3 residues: CASTQVGEAFF. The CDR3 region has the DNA TGTGCCAGCACCCAAGTTGGTGAAGCTTTCTTT.